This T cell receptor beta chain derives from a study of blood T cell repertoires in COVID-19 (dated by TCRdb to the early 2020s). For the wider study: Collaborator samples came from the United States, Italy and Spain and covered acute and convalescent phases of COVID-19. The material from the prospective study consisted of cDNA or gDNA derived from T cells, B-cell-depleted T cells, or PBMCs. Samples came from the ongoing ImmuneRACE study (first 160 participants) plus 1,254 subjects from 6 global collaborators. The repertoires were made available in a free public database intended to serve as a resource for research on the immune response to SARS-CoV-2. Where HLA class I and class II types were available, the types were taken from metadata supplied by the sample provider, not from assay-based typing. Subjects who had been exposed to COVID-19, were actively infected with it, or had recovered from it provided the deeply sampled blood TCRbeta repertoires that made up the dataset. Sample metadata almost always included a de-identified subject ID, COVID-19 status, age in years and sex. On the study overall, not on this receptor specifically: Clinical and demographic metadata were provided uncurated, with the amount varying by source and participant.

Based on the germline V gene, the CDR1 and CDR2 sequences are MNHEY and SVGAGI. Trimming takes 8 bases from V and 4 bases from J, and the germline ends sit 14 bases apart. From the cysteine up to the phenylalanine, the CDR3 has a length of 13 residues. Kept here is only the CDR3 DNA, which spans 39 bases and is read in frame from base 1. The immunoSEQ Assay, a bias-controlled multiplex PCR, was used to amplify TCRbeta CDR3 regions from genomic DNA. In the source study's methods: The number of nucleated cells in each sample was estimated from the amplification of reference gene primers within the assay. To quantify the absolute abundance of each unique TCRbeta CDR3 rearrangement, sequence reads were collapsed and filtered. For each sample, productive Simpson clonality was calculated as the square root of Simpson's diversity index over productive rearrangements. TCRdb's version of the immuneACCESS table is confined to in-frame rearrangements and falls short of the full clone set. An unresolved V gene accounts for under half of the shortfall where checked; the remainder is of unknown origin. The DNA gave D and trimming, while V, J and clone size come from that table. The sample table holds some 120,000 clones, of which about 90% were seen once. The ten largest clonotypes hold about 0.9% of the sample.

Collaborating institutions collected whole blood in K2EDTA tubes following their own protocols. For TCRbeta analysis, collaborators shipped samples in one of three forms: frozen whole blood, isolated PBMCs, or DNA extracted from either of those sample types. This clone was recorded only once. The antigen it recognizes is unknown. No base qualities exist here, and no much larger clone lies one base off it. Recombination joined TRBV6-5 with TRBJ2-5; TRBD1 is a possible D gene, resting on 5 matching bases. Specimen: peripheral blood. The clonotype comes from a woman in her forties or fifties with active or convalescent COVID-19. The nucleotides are TGTGCCAGCCAGGCGTCAGGGTCAGAGACCCAGTACTTC. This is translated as CASQASGSETQYF.